This T cell receptor (beta chain) was recovered during a study of glioma-infiltrating T cells. The CDR3 consists of 12 residues. Germline V lookup: CDR1 SQVTM, CDR2 ANQGSEA. Trimming removed 4 bases at V and 5 bases at J, with 12 bases between. The iRepertoire nested amplicon-rescue multiplex PCR amplified TCR alpha and beta CDR3s from RNA. One-step reverse transcription and amplification started from about 100-400 ng of tissue mRNA or PBMC total RNA. MiXCR was run by TCRdb on the multiplex PCR reads, yielding one entry per CDR3 protein. Among some 180,000 distinct CDR3 sequences listed, 32% were seen once.

The sequence came from a human donor with low-grade glioma or glioblastoma, undergoing nonglioma brain surgery, or in good health (not recorded which). The chain carries TRBV29-1 and TRBJ2-7; tentative D call: TRBD1 (5 bases). Sequencing used glioma tissue, nonneoplastic brain tissue, or PBMCs (not recorded which). This CDR3 reads CSVGQGRHEQYF. CDR3 in DNA: TGCAGCGTTGGTCAGGGTAGGCACGAGCAGTACTTC.